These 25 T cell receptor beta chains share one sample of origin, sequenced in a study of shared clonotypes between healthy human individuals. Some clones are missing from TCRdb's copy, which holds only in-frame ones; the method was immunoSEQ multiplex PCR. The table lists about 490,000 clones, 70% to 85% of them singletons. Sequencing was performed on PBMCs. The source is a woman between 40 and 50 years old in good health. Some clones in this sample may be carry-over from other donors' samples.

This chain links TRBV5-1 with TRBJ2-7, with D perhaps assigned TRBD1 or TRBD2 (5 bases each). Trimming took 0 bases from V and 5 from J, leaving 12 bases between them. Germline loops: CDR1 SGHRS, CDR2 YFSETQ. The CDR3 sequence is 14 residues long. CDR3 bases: TGCGCCAGCAGCTTGGTGGCAAGGGGAGACGAGCAGTACTTC. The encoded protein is CASSLVARGDEQYF.

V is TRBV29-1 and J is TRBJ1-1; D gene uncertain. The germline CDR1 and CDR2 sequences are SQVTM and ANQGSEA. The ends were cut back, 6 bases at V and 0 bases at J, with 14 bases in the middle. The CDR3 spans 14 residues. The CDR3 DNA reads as TGCAGCGTCCTCGGACGAATGATGAACACTGAAGCTTTCTTT. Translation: CSVLGRMMNTEAFF.

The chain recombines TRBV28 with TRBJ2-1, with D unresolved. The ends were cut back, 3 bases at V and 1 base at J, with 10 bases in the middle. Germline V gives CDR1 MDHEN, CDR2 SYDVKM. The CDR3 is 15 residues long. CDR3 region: CASSLYLGSYNEQFF. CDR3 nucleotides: TGTGCCAGCAGTTTGTATTTAGGTTCCTACAATGAGCAGTTCTTC.

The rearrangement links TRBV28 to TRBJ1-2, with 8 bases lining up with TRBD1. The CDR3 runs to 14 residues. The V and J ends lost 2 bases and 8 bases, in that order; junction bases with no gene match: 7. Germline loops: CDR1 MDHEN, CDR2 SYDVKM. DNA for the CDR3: TGTGCCAGCAGTTTAGCCCCAGGGGGCAGGGGCTACACCTTC. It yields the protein CASSLAPGGRGYTF.

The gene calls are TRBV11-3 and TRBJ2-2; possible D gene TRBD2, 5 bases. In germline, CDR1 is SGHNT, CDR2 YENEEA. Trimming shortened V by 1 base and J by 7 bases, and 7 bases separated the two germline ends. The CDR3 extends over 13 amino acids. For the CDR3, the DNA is TGTGCCAGCAGCTTAGCGAGGGTCGGGGAGCTGTTTTTT. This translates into CASSLARVGELFF.

The CDR3 protein is CASSQERGSADQETQYF. CDR3 DNA: TGCGCCAGCAGCCAAGAGAGAGGGTCGGCGGACCAAGAGACCCAGTACTTC. The chain carries TRBV4-1 and TRBJ2-5; perhaps TRBD2 as D (5 bases). The CDR3 is 17 residues long. V lost 0 bases, J lost 0 bases, and 14 bases lay in between. Germline CDR1 MGHRA, CDR2 YSYEKL.

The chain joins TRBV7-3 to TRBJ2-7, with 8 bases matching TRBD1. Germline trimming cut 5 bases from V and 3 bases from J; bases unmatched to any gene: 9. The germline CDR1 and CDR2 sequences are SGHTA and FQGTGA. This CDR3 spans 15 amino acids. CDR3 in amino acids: CASSLEGQGIYEQYF. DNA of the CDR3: TGTGCCAGCAGCCTGGAAGGACAGGGAATCTACGAGCAGTACTTC.

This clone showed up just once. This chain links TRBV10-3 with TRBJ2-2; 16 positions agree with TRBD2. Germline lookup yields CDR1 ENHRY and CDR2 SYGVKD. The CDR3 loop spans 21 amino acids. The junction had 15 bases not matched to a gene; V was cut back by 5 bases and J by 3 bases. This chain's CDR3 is CAISFRTSGTSGGADTGELFF. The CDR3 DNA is TGTGCCATCAGTTTCCGAACCTCCGGGACTAGCGGGGGGGCGGACACCGGGGAGCTGTTTTTT.

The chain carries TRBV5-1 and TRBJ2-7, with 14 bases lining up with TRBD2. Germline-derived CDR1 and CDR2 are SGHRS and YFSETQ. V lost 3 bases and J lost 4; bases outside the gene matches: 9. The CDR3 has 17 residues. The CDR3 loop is CASSSTGTSGRRYEQYF. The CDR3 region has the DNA TGCGCCAGCAGCTCAACCGGGACTAGCGGGAGAAGGTACGAGCAGTACTTC.

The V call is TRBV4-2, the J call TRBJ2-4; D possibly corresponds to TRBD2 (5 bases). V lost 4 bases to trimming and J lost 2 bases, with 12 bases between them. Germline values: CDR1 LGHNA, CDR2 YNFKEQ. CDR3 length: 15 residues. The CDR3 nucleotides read TGTGCCAGCAGCCCCTCTTGGACTTCCAAAAACATTCAGTACTTC. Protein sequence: CASSPSWTSKNIQYF.

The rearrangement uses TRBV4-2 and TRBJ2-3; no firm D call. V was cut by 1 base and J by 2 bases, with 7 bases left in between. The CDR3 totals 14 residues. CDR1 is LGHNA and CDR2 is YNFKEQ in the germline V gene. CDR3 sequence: CASSQVEDTDTQYF. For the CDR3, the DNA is TGTGCCAGCAGCCAAGTTGAGGACACAGATACGCAGTATTTT.

This chain's CDR3 is CASTREPGELFF. CDR3 DNA: TGTGCCAGCACGCGGGAGCCCGGGGAGCTGTTTTTT. V is TRBV2 and J is TRBJ2-2; 7 bases map to TRBD2. Per germline, CDR1 SNHLY and CDR2 FYNNEI. CDR3 size: 12 residues. V lost 7 bases to trimming and J lost 6 bases; unmatched junction nucleotides: 2.

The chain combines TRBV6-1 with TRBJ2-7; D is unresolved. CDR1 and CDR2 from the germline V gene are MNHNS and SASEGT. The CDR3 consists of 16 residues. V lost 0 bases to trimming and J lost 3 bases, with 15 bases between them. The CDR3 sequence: CASSEALRNFLYEQYF. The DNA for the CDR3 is TGTGCCAGCAGTGAAGCGCTCAGGAACTTTCTCTACGAGCAGTACTTC.

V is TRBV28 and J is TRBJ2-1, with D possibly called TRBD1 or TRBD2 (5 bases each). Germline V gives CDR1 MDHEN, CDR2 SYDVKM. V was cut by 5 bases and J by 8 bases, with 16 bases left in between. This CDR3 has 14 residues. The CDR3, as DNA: TGTGCCAGCAGTACGGGGCGGGCGGGCGATGAGCAGTTCTTC. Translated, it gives CASSTGRAGDEQFF.

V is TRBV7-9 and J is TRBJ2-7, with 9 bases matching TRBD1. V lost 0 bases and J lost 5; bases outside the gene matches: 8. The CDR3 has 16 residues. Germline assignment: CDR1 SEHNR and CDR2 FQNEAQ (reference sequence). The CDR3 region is CASSLADRGAGHEQYF. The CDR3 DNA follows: TGTGCCAGCAGCTTAGCGGACAGGGGCGCCGGGCACGAGCAGTACTTC.

CDR3 amino acids: CASSAQEYNEQFF. The CDR3 DNA sequence: TGTGCCAGCAGTGCACAGGAATACAATGAGCAGTTCTTC. The rearrangement joins TRBV28 to TRBJ2-1; D possibly corresponds to TRBD1 (5 bases). The V gene lost 5 bases and the J gene lost 4 bases, with 9 bases spanning the gap. Per germline, CDR1 MDHEN and CDR2 SYDVKM. This CDR3 contains 13 residues.

The CDR3 region is CASSLGGSRLYGYTF. The CDR3 nucleotides are TGTGCCAGCAGCTTGGGGGGGTCCAGGCTCTATGGCTACACCTTC. The chain couples TRBV5-4 to TRBJ1-2, with TRBD1 as a possible D gene (5 bases). CDR3 length: 15 residues. V lost 0 bases, J lost 4 bases, and 13 bases lay in between. Germline CDR1 reads SGHNT; CDR2 reads YYREEE (reference sequence).

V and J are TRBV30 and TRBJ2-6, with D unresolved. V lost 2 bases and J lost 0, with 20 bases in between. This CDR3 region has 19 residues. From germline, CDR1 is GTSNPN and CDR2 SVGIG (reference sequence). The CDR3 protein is CAWSMALSGQISGANVLTF. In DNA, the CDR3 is TGTGCCTGGAGTATGGCTTTGTCCGGGCAAATCTCTGGGGCCAACGTCCTGACTTTC.

The CDR3 region is CASRSNGLVSYEQYF. CDR3 nucleotide sequence: TGTGCCAGCAGGAGTAATGGGTTAGTCTCCTACGAGCAGTACTTC. The V call is TRBV27, the J call TRBJ2-7, with D unresolved. In germline, CDR1 is MNHEY, CDR2 SMNVEV (reference sequence). The CDR3 covers 15 residues. Deletions cut 6 bases from V and 0 bases from J, with 15 bases between.

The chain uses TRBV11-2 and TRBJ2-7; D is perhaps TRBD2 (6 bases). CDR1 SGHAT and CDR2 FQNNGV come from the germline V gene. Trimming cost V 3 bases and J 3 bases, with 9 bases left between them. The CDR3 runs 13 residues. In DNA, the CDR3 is TGTGCCAGCAGCTTCTCGGGAGACTACGAGCAGTACTTC. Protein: CASSFSGDYEQYF.

The DNA for the CDR3 is TGTGCCAGCACCCCGACAGGGGAAGAGACCCAGTACTTC. Translation gives CASTPTGEETQYF. The genes are TRBV5-6 and TRBJ2-5; 8 nucleotides align to TRBD1. CDR3 length equals 13 residues. Germline V gives CDR1 SGHDT, CDR2 YYEEEE. V lost 6 bases to trimming and J lost 3 bases; unmatched junction nucleotides: 4.

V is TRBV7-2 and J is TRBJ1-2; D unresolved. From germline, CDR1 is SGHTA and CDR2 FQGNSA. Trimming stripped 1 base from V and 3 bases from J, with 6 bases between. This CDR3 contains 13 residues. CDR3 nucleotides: TGTGCCAGCAGCTTAGACCCGGACTATGGCTACACCTTC. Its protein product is CASSLDPDYGYTF.

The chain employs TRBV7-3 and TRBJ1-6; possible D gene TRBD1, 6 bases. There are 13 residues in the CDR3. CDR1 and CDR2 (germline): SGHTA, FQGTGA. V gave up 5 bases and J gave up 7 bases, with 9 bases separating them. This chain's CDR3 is CASSQDRNSPLHF. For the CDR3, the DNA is TGTGCCAGCAGCCAGGACAGAAATTCACCCCTCCACTTT.

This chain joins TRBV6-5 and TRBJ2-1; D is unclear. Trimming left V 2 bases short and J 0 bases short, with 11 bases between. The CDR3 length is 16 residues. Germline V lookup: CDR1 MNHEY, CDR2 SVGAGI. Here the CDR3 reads CASSYHGGASYNEQFF. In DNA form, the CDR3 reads TGTGCCAGCAGTTACCACGGCGGAGCCTCCTACAATGAGCAGTTCTTC.

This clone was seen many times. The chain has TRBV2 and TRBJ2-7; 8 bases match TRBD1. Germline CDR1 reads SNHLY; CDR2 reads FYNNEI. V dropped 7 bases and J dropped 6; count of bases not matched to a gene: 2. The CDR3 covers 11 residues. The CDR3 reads CASIQGAEQYF. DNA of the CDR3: TGTGCCAGCATCCAGGGGGCCGAGCAGTACTTC.